This record looks at one T cell receptor (beta chain) sequence and its context. Its matching antigen is unknown. Other DNA variants within this sample encode the same CDR3. From germline, CDR1 is MNHEY and CDR2 SVGAGI. Trimming stripped 6 bases from V and 6 bases from J, with 9 bases between. The CDR3 length is 12 residues. The sample originates from a study of OX40 agonist ivuxolimab in advanced cancers. Study context: Hepatocellular carcinoma, melanoma, renal cell or head and neck cancer affected the dose-escalation patients.

Sequencing used immunoSEQ multiplex PCR; TCRdb keeps in-frame clones, though not all of them. In the table there are 100,000 to 120,000 clones, 80% to 95% of which are singletons. Study-wide results and limits: No determination was made of the antigen specificity of the expanded peripheral T cells.

The source is an adult with an advanced solid tumor such as melanoma, head and neck, liver or kidney cancer. This chain connects TRBV6-5 to TRBJ2-1; D remains ambiguous. The material sequenced was CD4+ or CD8+ T cells sorted from blood, taken in a trial of the OX40 agonist ivuxolimab. Written as DNA, the CDR3 is TGTGCCAGCAGCCGCGGAACCAATGAGCAGTTCTTC. Protein product: CASSRGTNEQFF.